Reported below is one T cell receptor (beta chain). This clone was picked up one time. Its antigen is not yet known. Base qualities are missing; no much larger clone stands one base away. From a lookup of the germline V gene (reference sequence), CDR1 and CDR2 are MNHEY and SMNVEV. From its cysteine to its phenylalanine, the CDR3 spans 15 amino acids. Just CDR3 DNA is preserved here, 45 bases in frame from base 1. Relative to germline, V is missing 3 bases and J is missing 0 bases, with 2 bases of the junction outside any gene match. The data belong to a study of blood T cell repertoires in COVID-19 (dated by TCRdb to 2018 to 2020). Broadly, across the study: Samples covering the acute and convalescent phases of COVID-19 were provided by collaborators in the United States, Italy and Spain. The material from the prospective study consisted of cDNA or gDNA derived from T cells, B-cell-depleted T cells, or PBMCs. Deeply sampled blood TCRbeta repertoires from subjects exposed to, actively infected with, or recovered from COVID-19 were included in the dataset. The repertoires were made available in a free public database intended to serve as a resource for research on the immune response to SARS-CoV-2. Samples came from the ongoing ImmuneRACE study (first 160 participants) plus 1,254 subjects from 6 global collaborators. Sample metadata almost always included a de-identified subject ID, COVID-19 status, age in years and sex. Where available, HLA class I and class II types were obtained from metadata supplied by the sample provider rather than from assay-based typing. The research as a whole found: Clinical and demographic metadata were provided uncurated, with the amount varying by source and participant.

Collaborating institutions collected whole blood in K2EDTA tubes following their own protocols. For TCRbeta analysis, collaborators shipped samples in one of three forms: frozen whole blood, isolated PBMCs, or DNA extracted from either of those sample types. TCRbeta CDR3 regions were amplified from genomic DNA by means of the immunoSEQ Assay, a bias-controlled multiplex PCR. The study's processing was this. Within the assay, amplification of reference gene primers was used to estimate how many nucleated cells each sample contained. To quantify the absolute abundance of each unique TCRbeta CDR3 rearrangement, sequence reads were collapsed and filtered. For each sample, productive Simpson clonality was calculated by taking the square root of Simpson's diversity index across productive rearrangements. As stored in TCRdb, this immuneACCESS dataset retains in-frame rearrangements with V and J assigned. A fraction of the clones does not appear; measured against another copy, unresolved V genes explain less than half of the discrepancy, and the remainder lacks a known reason. V and J calls and clone size are given by that table; D and trimming were obtained from the DNA. This sample gives roughly 150,000 clones in total; 65% to 85% of them show up just once. Clones ranked in the top ten supply around 9.9% of the sample.

The clonotype was recovered from a man between 65 and 80 years old with active or convalescent COVID-19. The chain is encoded by TRBV27 joined to TRBJ2-1; 7 bases in between match TRBD1. The source material was peripheral blood. The nucleotide sequence reads TGTGCCAGCAGTTTCAGGGGGAGCTCCTACAATGAGCAGTTCTTC. Its protein product is CASSFRGSSYNEQFF.